Each of the 21 T cell receptor beta chains below was sequenced from the same sample in a study of cytomegalovirus exposure and HLA in healthy donors. Researchers ran the PCR with 60 Vbeta and 13 Jbeta primers. The method was immunoSEQ multiplex PCR; TCRdb's version includes in-frame clones alone and lacks a portion of them. The sample includes about 150,000 clones, around 85% seen only once; the top ten take 1%. The source material was PBMCs. These receptors came from a boy younger than 10 in good health and CMV-seronegative.

The chain carries TRBV7-7 and TRBJ2-1, with 9 bases that match TRBD2. The CDR3 has 13 residues. V shed 5 bases, J shed 9 bases, and the junction held 5 bases outside the gene matches. Germline V lookup: CDR1 SSHAT, CDR2 FNYEAQ (reference sequence). The CDR3 DNA is TGTGCCAGCAGCACAAGCGGGGGGAGTGAGCAGTTCTTC. Protein sequence: CASSTSGGSEQFF.

V usage is TRBV7-8 and J usage is TRBJ2-7; the D is unclear. There are 13 residues in the CDR3. Looked up from germline, CDR1 is SGHVS and CDR2 is FQNEAQ. V lost 5 bases, J lost 3 bases, and 11 bases lay in between. The CDR3 coding sequence is TGTGCCAGCAGCACCCGCCCGGGCTACGAGCAGTACTTC. It specifies CASSTRPGYEQYF. The variable domain in full, completed from reference TRBV7-8 and TRBJ2-7, reads GAGVSQSPRYKVAKRGQDVALRCDPISGHVSLFWYQQALGQGPEFLTYFQNEAQLDKSGLPSDRFFAERPEGSVSTLKIQRTQQEDSAVYLCASSTRPGYEQYFGPGTRLTVT.

The chain employs TRBV9 and TRBJ2-5; TRBD2 agrees at 15 bases. Germline V gives CDR1 SGDLS, CDR2 YYNGEE. V shed 2 bases, J shed 5 bases, and the junction held 4 bases outside the gene matches. The CDR3 loop spans 16 amino acids. This chain's CDR3 is CASSVGTSGGMETQYF. CDR3 bases: TGTGCCAGCAGCGTTGGGACTAGCGGGGGGATGGAGACCCAGTACTTC.

The chain carries TRBV15 and TRBJ2-5; 7 bases agree with TRBD1. The CDR3 covers 14 residues. Germline trimming cut 5 bases from V and 3 bases from J; bases unmatched to any gene: 6. Germline V gene sequence: CDR1 LNHNV, CDR2 YYDKDF (reference sequence). Written as DNA, the CDR3 is TGTGCCACCAGCCGGGACAGAGGGGAAGAGACCCAGTACTTC. This encodes CATSRDRGEETQYF.

This sequence joins TRBV7-9 and TRBJ1-6; 7 bases are a match to TRBD1. The CDR3 is 15 residues long. Germline CDR1 is SEHNR and CDR2 is FQNEAQ (reference sequence). The J segment lost 7 bases and the V segment lost 6 bases, leaving 9 bases of the junction unmatched. CDR3 nucleotides: TGTGCCAGCAGGGGAACCGGGACAGAAAATTCACCCCTCCACTTT. It specifies CASRGTGTENSPLHF.

The chain carries TRBV5-1 and TRBJ2-5; D might be TRBD2 (6 bases). V lost 5 bases and J lost 5, with 7 bases in between. This CDR3 comprises 11 residues. Per the germline V gene, CDR1 is SGHRS and CDR2 is YFSETQ. The DNA for the CDR3 is TGCGCCAGCAGGAGCGGGGAGACCCAGTACTTC. Its translation is CASRSGETQYF.

The CDR3 sequence: CSVDAPRTGWYNEQFF. As DNA, the CDR3 is TGCAGCGTTGATGCCCCAAGGACAGGGTGGTACAATGAGCAGTTCTTC. The gene calls are TRBV29-1 and TRBJ2-1, with 8 bases aligning to TRBD1. The ends lost 3 bases at V and 4 bases at J; junction bases unmatched: 11. This CDR3 is 16 amino acids long. The V gene's germline CDR1 is SQVTM and CDR2 ANQGSEA.

The chain combines TRBV19 with TRBJ1-5, with TRBD1 identical over 8 bases. The CDR3 length is 15 residues. J lost 6 bases, V lost 1 base, and 5 bases had no gene match. CDR1 and CDR2 from the germline V gene are LNHDA and SQIVND (reference sequence). CDR3 nucleotide sequence: TGTGCCAGTAGTATAGTATCAGGGGGCGGTCAGCCCCAGCATTTT. Translated, it gives CASSIVSGGGQPQHF.

This chain links TRBV13 with TRBJ1-1; the D is unclear. The CDR3 is 12 residues long. V gave up 4 bases and J gave up 4 bases, with 7 bases separating them. CDR1 and CDR2 from the germline V gene are PRHDT and FYEKMQ (reference sequence). As DNA, the CDR3 is TGTGCCAGCAGCTCGGGAGGCACTGAAGCTTTCTTT. Residues: CASSSGGTEAFF.

The gene calls are TRBV19 and TRBJ2-4, with D possibly being TRBD2 (5 bases). V was cut by 5 bases and J by 6 bases, with 14 bases left in between. The CDR3 has 14 residues. The germline gives CDR1 LNHDA, CDR2 SQIVND (reference sequence). CDR3 residues: CASSRDTRTNIQYF. CDR3 DNA: TGTGCCAGTAGTCGGGATACTAGAACAAACATTCAGTACTTC.

This rearrangement joins TRBV27 to TRBJ2-5; D perhaps matches TRBD2 (6 bases). CDR3 size: 18 residues. The ends were cut back, 0 bases at V and 4 bases at J, with 21 bases in the middle. CDR1 is MNHEY and CDR2 is SMNVEV in the germline V gene (reference sequence). CDR3 amino acids: CASSLSSLRGGIIETQYF. DNA for the CDR3: TGTGCCAGCAGTTTATCGTCGTTGCGGGGTGGGATAATAGAGACCCAGTACTTC.

The gene calls are TRBV29-1 and TRBJ2-7; D possibly corresponds to TRBD2 (5 bases). Trimming removed 4 bases from V and 1 base from J, with 11 bases in between. The CDR3 runs 13 residues. In germline, CDR1 is SQVTM, CDR2 ANQGSEA. CDR3 DNA: TGCAGCGTTGTTAGACGGGGATCCTACGAGCAGTACTTC. The encoded protein is CSVVRRGSYEQYF.

The genes are TRBV27 and TRBJ2-7; D is possibly TRBD2 (6 bases). The germline V and J ends were trimmed by 3 bases and 5 bases, with 17 bases remaining between them. The CDR3 consists of 15 residues. Per germline, CDR1 MNHEY and CDR2 SMNVEV (reference sequence). The CDR3 DNA is TGTGCCAGCAGTTTCCCCGGGAGCGGTGCCAACGAGCAGTACGTC. Translated: CASSFPGSGANEQYV.

A single count supports this clone. This chain uses TRBV14 with TRBJ2-1; 11 bases fit TRBD1. With V trimmed by 6 bases and J by 7 bases, 5 bases remained unmatched. Germline V gives CDR1 SGHDN, CDR2 FVKESK. The CDR3 has 14 amino acids. CDR3 loop: CASRRTGGGNEQFF. The CDR3 DNA reads as TGTGCCAGCAGGAGGACAGGGGGCGGAAATGAGCAGTTCTTC.

The chain uses TRBV21-1 and TRBJ1-4; TRBD1, the table's D call, was not compared with the DNA. TRBV21-1 is an annotated pseudogene. The CDR3 is 12 residues long. CDR3: CAGASGPPELFF. The DNA of the CDR3 is TGTGCCGGGGCCTCCGGGCCGCCAGAACTGTTTTTT.

The gene calls are TRBV9 and TRBJ2-1; D ambiguous. V dropped 0 bases and J dropped 6 bases, with 13 bases sitting between them. CDR1 and CDR2 from the germline V gene are SGDLS and YYNGEE. The CDR3 loop spans 15 amino acids. The CDR3 loop is CASSVGLAWVNEQFF. The CDR3 coding sequence is TGTGCCAGCAGCGTAGGACTCGCCTGGGTCAATGAGCAGTTCTTC. The whole variable domain, filled in from reference TRBV9 and TRBJ2-1, reads DSGVTQTPKHLITATGQRVTLRCSPRSGDLSVYWYQQSLDQGLQFLIQYYNGEERAKGNILERFSAQQFPDLHSELNLSSLELGDSALYFCASSVGLAWVNEQFFGPGTRLTVL.

The chain carries TRBV28 and TRBJ1-4, with D unclear. V lost 3 bases, J lost 8 bases, and 7 bases lay in between. Germline V gives CDR1 MDHEN, CDR2 SYDVKM. The CDR3 is 12 amino acids. The CDR3 sequence is CASSLRVEKLFF. As DNA, the CDR3 is TGTGCCAGCAGTTTGAGGGTCGAAAAACTGTTTTTT.

This chain joins TRBV14 and TRBJ1-4, with 8 bases matching TRBD1. This CDR3 has 19 residues. Trimming took 0 bases from V and 6 from J; bases not matched to a gene: 15. Germline V gene lookup returns CDR1 SGHDN and CDR2 FVKESK. DNA for the CDR3: TGTGCCAGCAGCCAAGACGAGGGACAGGTCGGCAGTAGCGATGAAAAACTGTTTTTT. Its translation: CASSQDEGQVGSSDEKLFF.

The genes are TRBV9 and TRBJ2-3, with TRBD2 matching 13 bases. Germline V gene lookup returns CDR1 SGDLS and CDR2 YYNGEE. The CDR3 sequence is 19 residues long. V trimming: 0 bases; J trimming: 2 bases; junction bases outside the gene matches: 9. The CDR3 DNA reads TGTGCCAGCAGCGTAGGGACTAGCGGGAGACATACTACCACAGATACGCAGTATTTT. Translating gives CASSVGTSGRHTTTDTQYF.

The rearrangement uses TRBV19 and TRBJ1-5; D might be TRBD1 (5 bases). Germline V gene lookup returns CDR1 LNHDA and CDR2 SQIVND (reference sequence). Deletions cut 1 base from V and 2 bases from J, with 9 bases between. The CDR3 loop spans 15 amino acids. Written as DNA, the CDR3 is TGTGCCAGTAGTATAGGGGGCTGGGGCAATCAGCCCCAGCATTTT. Its translation is CASSIGGWGNQPQHF.

This clone came up a few times. One junction end does not reproduce the germline sequence, and a read error may be involved. J is TRBJ2-1 and V is TRBV6-7, with 9 bases lining up with TRBD2. TRBV6-7 is an ORF, with its function uncertain. CDR3 length equals 15 residues. This chain's CDR3 is CASSHSPREGDEQFF. Here the CDR3 DNA reads TGTGCCAGCAGTCACTCTCCGCGGGAGGGTGATGAGCAGTTCTTC.